Following are 14 T cell receptor beta chains from one sample sequenced in a study of CD8 T cells in Susac syndrome. Reverse transcription used about 0.45 to 1 ug RNA and random hexamers. TCRdb re-called the immunoSEQ multiplex PCR reads through MiXCR, storing one row per CDR3 protein. The sample has around 150,000 distinct CDR3 sequences, 90% to 95% seen once. The sample consisted of CD4+ T cells from PBMCs. The receptor set was obtained from a human donor in good health.

The chain recombines TRBV5-4 with TRBJ2-5; D may correspond to TRBD1 or TRBD2 (6 bases each). Per the germline V gene, CDR1 is SGHNT and CDR2 is YYREEE (reference sequence). The V gene lost 0 bases and the J gene lost 1 base, with 7 bases spanning the gap. The CDR3 totals 14 residues. The DNA of the CDR3 is TGTGCCAGCAGCTTGGCGGGGGCCCAAGAGACCCAGTACTTC. Translation: CASSLAGAQETQYF.

This chain links TRBV28 with TRBJ2-7; 10 bases line up with TRBD1. The CDR3 covers 11 residues. Germline V gene lookup returns CDR1 MDHEN and CDR2 SYDVKM. The CDR3 DNA sequence: TGTGCGACAGGGGGCATGTACGAGCAGTACTTC. Its protein product is CATGGMYEQYF.

The chain couples TRBV5-1 to TRBJ2-5, with unresolved D. Per germline, CDR1 SGHRS and CDR2 YFSETQ. V was shortened by 2 bases and J by 3 bases, with 8 bases between the two germline ends. This CDR3 has 13 amino acids. CDR3 in amino acids: CASSFGSEETQYF. The CDR3 coding sequence is TGCGCCAGCAGCTTCGGGTCAGAAGAGACCCAGTACTTC.

This chain uses TRBV20-1 with TRBJ2-3; no clear D gene. Germline V gives CDR1 DFQATT, CDR2 SNEGSKA (reference sequence). V lost 3 bases and J lost 6, with 7 bases in between. The CDR3 totals 11 residues. The CDR3: CSASSLDTQYF. CDR3 in DNA: TGCAGTGCTAGTAGTCTCGATACGCAGTATTTT.

This sequence joins TRBV28 and TRBJ1-5; 9 positions agree with TRBD1. The CDR3 covers 14 residues. Trimming cost V 5 bases and J 9 bases; bases outside gene matches: 8. Per germline, CDR1 MDHEN and CDR2 SYDVKM. The DNA for the CDR3 is TGTGCCAGCAGTCCTGGGACAGGGAGGTGGCCCCAGCATTTT. This encodes CASSPGTGRWPQHF.

This clonotype was found once. The chain combines TRBV12-3 or TRBV12-4 with TRBJ2-2; D call uncertain. The CDR3 sequence is 15 residues long. The germline V and J ends were trimmed by 3 bases and 0 bases, with 8 bases remaining between them. The CDR3: CASSFSRPNTGELFF. CDR3 sequence (DNA): TGTGCCAGCAGTTTCTCAAGACCGAACACCGGGGAGCTGTTTTTT.

The chain has TRBV12-3 or TRBV12-4 and TRBJ1-3; weak D call: TRBD1 (5 bases). V was clipped by 4 bases and J by 1 base, with 5 bases between them. CDR3 length: 13 amino acids. CDR3 sequence (DNA): TGTGCCAGCAGTTCAGGGTCTGGAAACACCATATATTTT. It yields the protein CASSSGSGNTIYF.

This chain joins TRBV3-1 and TRBJ2-3; D is unresolved. Germline CDR1 LGHDT, CDR2 YNNKEL (reference sequence). The CDR3 is made up of 13 amino acids. V gave up 3 bases and J gave up 6 bases, with 10 bases separating them. CDR3 sequence (DNA): TGTGCCAGCAGCCAGCTCTCCTGGGATACGCAGTATTTT. Amino acid sequence: CASSQLSWDTQYF.

V gene TRBV20-1 combines with J gene TRBJ2-5; D is uncertain. This CDR3 has 13 amino acids. The ends were cut back, 3 bases at V and 8 bases at J, with 16 bases in the middle. The germline V gene encodes CDR1 DFQATT and CDR2 SNEGSKA (reference sequence). DNA for the CDR3: TGCAGTGCTAGGGATAGCCCTAGATACACCCAGTACTTC. This codes for CSARDSPRYTQYF.

This chain joins TRBV6-1 and TRBJ1-1; possibly TRBD1 for D (5 bases). V lost 5 bases to trimming and J lost 1 base, with 23 bases between them. Per the germline V gene, CDR1 is MNHNS and CDR2 is SASEGT. CDR3 length: 18 amino acids. The CDR3 coding sequence is TGTGCCAGCAGTCAGCAGGGAAGACGCAGGAGCAAGAACACTGAAGCTTTCTTT. It is translated as CASSQQGRRRSKNTEAFF.

V is TRBV20-1 and J is TRBJ1-2, with D possibly matching TRBD1 (5 bases). This CDR3 region has 13 residues. Per the germline V gene, CDR1 is DFQATT and CDR2 is SNEGSKA (reference sequence). The germline V and J ends were trimmed by 5 bases and 4 bases, with 14 bases remaining between them. The CDR3 loop reads CSASDQGFYGYTF. The CDR3 nucleotides are TGCAGTGCTTCGGATCAGGGATTCTATGGCTACACCTTC.

The CDR3 loop is CASSPDGTQYF. CDR3 coding DNA: TGTGCCAGCTCACCAGACGGTACGCAGTATTTT. The chain employs TRBV18 and TRBJ2-3, with unresolved D. Trimming took off 2 bases at V and 8 bases at J, with 5 bases between the two ends. Germline CDR1 and CDR2: KGHSH and LQKENI. This CDR3 contains 11 residues.

This clonotype was detected only once. The J gene is TRBJ2-1, the V gene TRBV7-9, with D possibly TRBD1 on 6 matching bases. The germline CDR1 and CDR2 sequences are SEHNR and FQNEAQ (reference sequence). This CDR3 comprises 12 residues. The CDR3 sequence: CASQGPYNEQFF. The CDR3 DNA reads as TGTGCTAGTCAGGGGCCCTACAATGAGCAGTTCTTC. The full variable domain, its missing parts supplied by reference TRBV7-9 and TRBJ2-1, is DTGVSQNPRHKITKRGQNVTFRCDPISEHNRLYWYRQTLGQGPEFLTYFQNEAQLEKSRLLSDRFSAERPKGSFSTLEIQRTEQGDSAMYLCASQGPYNEQFFGPGTRLTVL.

The chain uses TRBV2 and TRBJ2-1, with 10 bases matching TRBD1. V lost 3 bases and J lost 4; bases outside the gene matches: 3. CDR1 and CDR2 (germline): SNHLY, FYNNEI. The CDR3 is 15 residues long. CDR3 amino acids: CASSDGQGGYNEQFF. For the CDR3, the DNA is TGTGCCAGCAGTGACGGACAGGGGGGATACAATGAGCAGTTCTTC.